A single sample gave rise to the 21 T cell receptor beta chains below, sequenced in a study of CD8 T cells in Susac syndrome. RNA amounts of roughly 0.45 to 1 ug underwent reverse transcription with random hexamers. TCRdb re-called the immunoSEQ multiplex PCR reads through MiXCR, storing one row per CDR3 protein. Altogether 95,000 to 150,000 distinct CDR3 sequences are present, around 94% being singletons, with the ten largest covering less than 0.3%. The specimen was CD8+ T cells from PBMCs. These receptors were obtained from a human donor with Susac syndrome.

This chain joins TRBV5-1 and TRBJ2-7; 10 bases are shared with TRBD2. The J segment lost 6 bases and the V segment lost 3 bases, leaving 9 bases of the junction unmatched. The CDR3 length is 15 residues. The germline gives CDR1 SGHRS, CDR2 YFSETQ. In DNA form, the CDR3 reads TGCGCCAGCAGCTCGGCGGCTAGCGGGGGAATCGAGCAGTACTTC. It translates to CASSSAASGGIEQYF. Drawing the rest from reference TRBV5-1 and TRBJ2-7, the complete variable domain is KAGVTQTPRYLIKTRGQQVTLSCSPISGHRSVSWYQQTPGQGLQFLFEYFSETQRNKGNFPGRFSGRQFSNSRSEMNVSTLELGDSALYLCASSSAASGGIEQYFGPGTRLTVT.

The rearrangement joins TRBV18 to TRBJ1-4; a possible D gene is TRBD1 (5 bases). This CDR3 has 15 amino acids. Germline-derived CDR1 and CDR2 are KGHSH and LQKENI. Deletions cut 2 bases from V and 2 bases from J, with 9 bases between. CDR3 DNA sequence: TGTGCCAGCTCACCAGGCAGGGACACTAATGAAAAACTGTTTTTT. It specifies CASSPGRDTNEKLFF.

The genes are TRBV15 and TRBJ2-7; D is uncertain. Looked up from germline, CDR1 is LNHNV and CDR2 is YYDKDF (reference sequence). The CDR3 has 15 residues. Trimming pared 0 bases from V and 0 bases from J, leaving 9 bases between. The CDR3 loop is CATSRELTSSYEQYF. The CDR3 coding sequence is TGTGCCACCAGCAGAGAACTCACCTCCTCCTACGAGCAGTACTTC.

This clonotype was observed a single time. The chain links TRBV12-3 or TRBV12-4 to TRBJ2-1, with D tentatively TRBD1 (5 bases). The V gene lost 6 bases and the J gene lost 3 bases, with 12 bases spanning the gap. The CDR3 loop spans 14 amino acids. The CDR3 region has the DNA TGTGCCAGCAGCCCAACAGGCTTCTACAATGAGCAGTTCTTC. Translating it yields CASSPTGFYNEQFF.

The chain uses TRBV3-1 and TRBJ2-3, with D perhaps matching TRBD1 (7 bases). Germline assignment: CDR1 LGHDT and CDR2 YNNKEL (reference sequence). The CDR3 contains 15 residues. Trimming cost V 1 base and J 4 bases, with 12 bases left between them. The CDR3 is CASSQGQGGPDTQYF. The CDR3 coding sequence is TGTGCCAGCAGCCAAGGACAGGGAGGACCAGATACGCAGTATTTT.

As DNA, the CDR3 is TGCGCCAGCAGCCAAGATGGGGGCCTCCTTGAGACCCAGTACTTC. It yields the protein CASSQDGGLLETQYF. The chain carries TRBV4-3 and TRBJ2-5; possible D gene TRBD1, 6 bases. V was shortened by 0 bases and J by 5 bases, with 13 bases between the two germline ends. Germline V gene sequence: CDR1 LGHNA, CDR2 YSLEER. The CDR3 is 15 amino acids.

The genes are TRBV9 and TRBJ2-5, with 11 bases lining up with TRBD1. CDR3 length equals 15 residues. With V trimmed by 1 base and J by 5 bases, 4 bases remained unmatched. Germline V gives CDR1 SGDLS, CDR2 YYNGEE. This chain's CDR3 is CASSVRDRGSETQYF. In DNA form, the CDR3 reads TGTGCCAGCAGCGTACGGGACAGGGGGTCGGAGACCCAGTACTTC.

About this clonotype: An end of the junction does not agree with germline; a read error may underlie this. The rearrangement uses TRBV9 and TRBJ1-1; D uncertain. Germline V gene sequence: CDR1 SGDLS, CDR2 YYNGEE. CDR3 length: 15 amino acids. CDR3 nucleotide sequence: TGTGCCAGCAGCGCGCAAGGACGGATGAACACTGAAGCCTTCTTT. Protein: CASSAQGRMNTEAFF.

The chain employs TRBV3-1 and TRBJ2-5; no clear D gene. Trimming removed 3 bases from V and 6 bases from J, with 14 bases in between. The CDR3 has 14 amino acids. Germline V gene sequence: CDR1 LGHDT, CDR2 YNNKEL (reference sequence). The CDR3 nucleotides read TGTGCCAGCAGCCACCCTCTAGGGATGAAGACCCAGTACTTC. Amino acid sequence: CASSHPLGMKTQYF.

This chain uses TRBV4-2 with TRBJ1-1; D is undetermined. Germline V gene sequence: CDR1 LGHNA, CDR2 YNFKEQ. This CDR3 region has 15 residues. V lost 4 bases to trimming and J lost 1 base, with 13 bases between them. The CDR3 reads CASSPSRAPNTEAFF. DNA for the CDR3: TGTGCCAGCAGCCCCTCAAGAGCCCCGAACACTGAAGCTTTCTTT.

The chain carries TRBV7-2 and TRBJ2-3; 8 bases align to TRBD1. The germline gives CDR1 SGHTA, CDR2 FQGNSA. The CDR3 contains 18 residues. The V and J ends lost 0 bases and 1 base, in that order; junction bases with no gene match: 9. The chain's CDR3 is CASSLAPGQGRGTDTQYF. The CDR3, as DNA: TGTGCCAGCAGCTTAGCCCCCGGACAGGGAAGGGGCACAGATACGCAGTATTTT.

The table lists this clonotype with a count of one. The CDR3 is CAALAGGGQETQYF. In DNA, the CDR3 is TGTGCCGCCTTAGCGGGGGGGGGCCAAGAGACCCAGTACTTC. V is TRBV30 and J is TRBJ2-5; 11 nucleotides line up with TRBD2. V lost 8 bases and J lost 1; bases outside the gene matches: 6. CDR1 is GTSNPN and CDR2 is SVGIG in the germline V gene (reference sequence). This CDR3 comprises 14 residues.

The CDR3 bases are TGTGCCAGCAGTGAACCCGGCCGCTACGAGCAGTACTTC. Translated, it gives CASSEPGRYEQYF. The chain employs TRBV25-1 and TRBJ2-7; no reliable D call. The germline V gene encodes CDR1 MGHDK and CDR2 SYGVNS. The V end lost 2 bases, the J end lost 3 bases, and 8 bases lay between the germline ends. The CDR3 has 13 amino acids.

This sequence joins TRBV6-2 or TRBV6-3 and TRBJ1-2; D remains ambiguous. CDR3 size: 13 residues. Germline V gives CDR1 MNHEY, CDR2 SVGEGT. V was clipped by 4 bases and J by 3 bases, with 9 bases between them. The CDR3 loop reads CASSWTGDYGYTF. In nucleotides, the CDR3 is TGTGCCAGCAGTTGGACTGGGGACTATGGCTACACCTTC.

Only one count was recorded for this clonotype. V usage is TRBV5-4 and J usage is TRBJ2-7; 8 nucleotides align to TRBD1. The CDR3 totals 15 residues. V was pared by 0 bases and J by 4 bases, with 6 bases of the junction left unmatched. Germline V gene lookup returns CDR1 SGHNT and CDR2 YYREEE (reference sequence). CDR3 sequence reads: CASSLVSQGAYEQYF. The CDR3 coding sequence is TGTGCCAGCAGCTTGGTCTCGCAGGGGGCTTACGAGCAGTACTTC.

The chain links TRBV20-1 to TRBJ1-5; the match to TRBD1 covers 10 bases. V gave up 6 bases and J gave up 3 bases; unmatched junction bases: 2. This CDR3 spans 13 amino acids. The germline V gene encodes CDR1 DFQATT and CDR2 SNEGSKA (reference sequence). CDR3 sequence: CSAGTGDNQPQHF. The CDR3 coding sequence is TGCAGTGCAGGGACAGGGGACAATCAGCCCCAGCATTTT.

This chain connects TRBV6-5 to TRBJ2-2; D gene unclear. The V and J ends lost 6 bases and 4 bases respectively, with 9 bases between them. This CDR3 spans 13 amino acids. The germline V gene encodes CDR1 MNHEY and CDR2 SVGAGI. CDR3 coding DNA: TGTGCCAGCAGCGGGCAAGTCACCGGGGAGCTGTTTTTT. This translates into CASSGQVTGELFF.

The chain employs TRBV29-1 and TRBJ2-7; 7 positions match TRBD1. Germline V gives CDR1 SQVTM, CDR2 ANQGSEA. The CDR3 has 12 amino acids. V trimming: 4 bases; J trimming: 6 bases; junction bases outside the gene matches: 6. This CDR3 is CSVVLQGREQYF. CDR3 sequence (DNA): TGCAGCGTTGTACTACAGGGGCGCGAGCAGTACTTC.

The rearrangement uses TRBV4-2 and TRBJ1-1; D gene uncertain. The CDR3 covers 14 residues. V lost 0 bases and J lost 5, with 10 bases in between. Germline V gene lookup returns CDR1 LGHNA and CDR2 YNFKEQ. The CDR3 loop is CASSQDAEFTEAFF. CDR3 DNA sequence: TGTGCCAGCAGCCAAGATGCAGAGTTTACTGAAGCTTTCTTT.

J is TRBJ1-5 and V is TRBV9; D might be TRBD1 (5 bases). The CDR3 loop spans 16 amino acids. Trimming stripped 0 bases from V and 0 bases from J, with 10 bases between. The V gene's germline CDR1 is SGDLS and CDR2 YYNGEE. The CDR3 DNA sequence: TGTGCCAGCAGCGTAGACGGAGACAGTAGCAATCAGCCCCAGCATTTT. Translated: CASSVDGDSSNQPQHF. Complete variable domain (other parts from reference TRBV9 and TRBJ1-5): DSGVTQTPKHLITATGQRVTLRCSPRSGDLSVYWYQQSLDQGLQFLIQYYNGEERAKGNILERFSAQQFPDLHSELNLSSLELGDSALYFCASSVDGDSSNQPQHFGDGTRLSIL.

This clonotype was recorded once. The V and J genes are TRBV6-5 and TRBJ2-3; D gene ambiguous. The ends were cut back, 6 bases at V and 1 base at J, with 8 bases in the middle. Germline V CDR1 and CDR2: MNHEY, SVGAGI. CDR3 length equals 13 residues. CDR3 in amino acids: CASRVARTDTQYF. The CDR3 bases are TGTGCCAGCAGGGTCGCGCGCACAGATACGCAGTATTTT.